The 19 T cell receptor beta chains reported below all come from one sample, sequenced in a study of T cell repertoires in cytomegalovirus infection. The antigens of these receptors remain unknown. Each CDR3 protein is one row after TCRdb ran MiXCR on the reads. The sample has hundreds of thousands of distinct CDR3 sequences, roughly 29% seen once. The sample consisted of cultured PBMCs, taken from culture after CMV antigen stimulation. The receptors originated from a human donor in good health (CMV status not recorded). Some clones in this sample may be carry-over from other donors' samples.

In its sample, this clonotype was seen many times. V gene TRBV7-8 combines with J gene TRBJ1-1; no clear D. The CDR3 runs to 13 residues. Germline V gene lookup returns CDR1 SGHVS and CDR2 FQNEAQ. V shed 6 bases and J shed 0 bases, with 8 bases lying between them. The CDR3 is CASSRDMNTEAFF. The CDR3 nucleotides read TGTGCCAGCAGTCGGGATATGAACACTGAAGCTTTCTTT.

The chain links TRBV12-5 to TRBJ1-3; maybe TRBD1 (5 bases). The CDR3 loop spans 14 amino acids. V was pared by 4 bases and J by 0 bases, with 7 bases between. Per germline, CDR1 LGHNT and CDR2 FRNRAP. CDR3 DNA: TGTGCTAGTGGTTACGGGGGCTCTGGAAACACCATATATTTT. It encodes CASGYGGSGNTIYF.

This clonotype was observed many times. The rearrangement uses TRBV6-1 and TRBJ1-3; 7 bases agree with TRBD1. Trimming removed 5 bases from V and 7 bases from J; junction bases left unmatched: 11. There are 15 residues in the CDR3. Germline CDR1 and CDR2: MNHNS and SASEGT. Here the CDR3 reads CASSTSGQIPNTIYF. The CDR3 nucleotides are TGTGCCAGCAGTACCTCGGGACAGATACCTAACACCATATATTTT.

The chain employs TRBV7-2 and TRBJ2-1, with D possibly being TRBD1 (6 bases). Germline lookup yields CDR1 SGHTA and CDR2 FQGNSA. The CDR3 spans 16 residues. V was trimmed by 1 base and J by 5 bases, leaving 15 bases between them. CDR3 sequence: CASSLEYQGKDNEQFF. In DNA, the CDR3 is TGTGCCAGCAGCTTAGAATACCAGGGGAAGGACAATGAGCAGTTCTTC.

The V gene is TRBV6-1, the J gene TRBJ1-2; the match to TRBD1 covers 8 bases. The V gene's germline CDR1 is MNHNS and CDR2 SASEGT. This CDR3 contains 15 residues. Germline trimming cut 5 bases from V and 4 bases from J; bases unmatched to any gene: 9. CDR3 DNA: TGTGCCAGCAGTCCCGGGACAGGCATTCTCTATGGCTACACCTTC. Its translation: CASSPGTGILYGYTF.

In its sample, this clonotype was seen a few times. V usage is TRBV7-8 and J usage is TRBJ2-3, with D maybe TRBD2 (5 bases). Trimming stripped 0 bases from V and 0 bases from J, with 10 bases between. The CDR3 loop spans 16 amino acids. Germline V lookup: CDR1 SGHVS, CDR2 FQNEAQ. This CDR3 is CASSLAWTSSTDTQYF. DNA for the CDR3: TGTGCCAGCAGCTTAGCGTGGACTTCTAGCACAGATACGCAGTATTTT.

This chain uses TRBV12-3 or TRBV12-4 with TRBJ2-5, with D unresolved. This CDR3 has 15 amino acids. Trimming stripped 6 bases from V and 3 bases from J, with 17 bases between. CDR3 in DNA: TGTGCCAGCAGCGCCCGGCCGGGCTGGAAAGAGACCCAGTACTTC. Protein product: CASSARPGWKETQYF.

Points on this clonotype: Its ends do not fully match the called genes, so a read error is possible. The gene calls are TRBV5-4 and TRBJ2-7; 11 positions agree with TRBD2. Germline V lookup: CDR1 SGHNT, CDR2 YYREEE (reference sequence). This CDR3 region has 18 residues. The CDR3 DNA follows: TGTGCCAGCACCTTGGGGATTAGCGGGGGGGCGGGCGGCTACGAGCAGTACTTC. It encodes CASTLGISGGAGGYEQYF.

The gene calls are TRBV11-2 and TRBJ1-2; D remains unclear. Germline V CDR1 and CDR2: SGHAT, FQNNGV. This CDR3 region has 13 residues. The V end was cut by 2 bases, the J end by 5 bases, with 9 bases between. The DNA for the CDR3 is TGTGCCAGCAGCTTAAAGCGGATTTATGGCTACACCTTC. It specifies CASSLKRIYGYTF.

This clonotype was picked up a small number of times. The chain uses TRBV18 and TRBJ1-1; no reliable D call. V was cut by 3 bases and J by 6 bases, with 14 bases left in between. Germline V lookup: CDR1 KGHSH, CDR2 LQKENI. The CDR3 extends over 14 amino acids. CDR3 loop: CASSPKTGSAEAFF. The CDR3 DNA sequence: TGTGCCAGCTCACCCAAAACGGGAAGCGCTGAAGCTTTCTTT.

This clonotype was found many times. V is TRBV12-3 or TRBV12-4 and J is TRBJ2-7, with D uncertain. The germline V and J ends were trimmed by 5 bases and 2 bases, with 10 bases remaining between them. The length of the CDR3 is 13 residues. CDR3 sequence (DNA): TGTGCCAGCAGTAGCCCTGGGCCCTACGAGCAGTACTTC. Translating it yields CASSSPGPYEQYF.

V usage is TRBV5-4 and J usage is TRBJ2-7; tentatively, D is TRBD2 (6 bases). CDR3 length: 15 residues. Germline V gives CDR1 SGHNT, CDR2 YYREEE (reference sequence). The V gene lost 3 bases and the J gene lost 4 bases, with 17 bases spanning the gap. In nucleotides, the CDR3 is TGTGCCAGCAGCTCCCGGTACCGGGGGAGATACGAGCAGTACTTC. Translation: CASSSRYRGRYEQYF.

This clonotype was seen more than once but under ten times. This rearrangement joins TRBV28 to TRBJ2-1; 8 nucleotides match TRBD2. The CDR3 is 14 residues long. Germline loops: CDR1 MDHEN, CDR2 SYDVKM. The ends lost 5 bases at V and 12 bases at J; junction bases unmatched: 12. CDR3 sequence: CASSPLIGRAGQFF. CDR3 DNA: TGTGCCAGCAGTCCTCTTATCGGGAGGGCCGGGCAGTTCTTC. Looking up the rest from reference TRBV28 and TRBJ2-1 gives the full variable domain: DVKVTQSSRYLVKRTGEKVFLECVQDMDHENMFWYRQDPGLGLRLIYFSYDVKMKEKGDIPEGYSVSREKKERFSLILESASTNQTSMYLCASSPLIGRAGQFFGPGTRLTVL.

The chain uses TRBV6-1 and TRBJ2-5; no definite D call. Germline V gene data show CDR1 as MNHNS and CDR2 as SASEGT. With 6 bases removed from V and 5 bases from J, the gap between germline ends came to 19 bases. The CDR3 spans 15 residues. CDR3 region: CASRTEITLKETQYF. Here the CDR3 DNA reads TGTGCCAGCAGAACAGAGATTACTCTCAAGGAGACCCAGTACTTC.

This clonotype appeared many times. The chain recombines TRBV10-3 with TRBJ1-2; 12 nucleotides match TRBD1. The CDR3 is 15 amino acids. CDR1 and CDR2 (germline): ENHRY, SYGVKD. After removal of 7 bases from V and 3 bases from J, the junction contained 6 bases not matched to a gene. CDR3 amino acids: CAINSGQGAHYGYTF. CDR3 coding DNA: TGTGCCATCAATTCGGGACAGGGGGCCCACTATGGCTACACCTTC.

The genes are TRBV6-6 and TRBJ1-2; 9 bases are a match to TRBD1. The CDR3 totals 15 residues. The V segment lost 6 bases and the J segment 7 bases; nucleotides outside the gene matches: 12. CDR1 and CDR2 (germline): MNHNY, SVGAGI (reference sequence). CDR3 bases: TGTGCCAGCAGAGAGCCGGGACAGGGCAAAAGTGGCTACACCTTC. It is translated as CASREPGQGKSGYTF.

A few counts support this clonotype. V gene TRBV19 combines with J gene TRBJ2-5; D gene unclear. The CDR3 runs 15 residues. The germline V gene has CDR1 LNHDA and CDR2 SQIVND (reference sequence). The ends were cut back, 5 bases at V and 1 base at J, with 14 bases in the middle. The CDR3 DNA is TGTGCCAGTAGTCCCGCACCCAGGCTCCAAGAGACCCAGTACTTC. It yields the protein CASSPAPRLQETQYF.

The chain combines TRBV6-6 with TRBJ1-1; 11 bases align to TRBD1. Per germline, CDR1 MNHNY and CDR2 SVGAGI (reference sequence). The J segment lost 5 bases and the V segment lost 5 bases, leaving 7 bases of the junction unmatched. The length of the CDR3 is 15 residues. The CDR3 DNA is TGTGCCAGCAGTAACCCGGACAGGGGGCATACTGAAGCTTTCTTT. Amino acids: CASSNPDRGHTEAFF.

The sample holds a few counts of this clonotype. The DNA for the CDR3 is TGCGCCAGCAGCCAAGATCGGGAGCTAGCGGGGGCCCCGGTAAAGACAGATACGCAGTATTTT. Protein sequence: CASSQDRELAGAPVKTDTQYF. The chain recombines TRBV4-1 with TRBJ2-3; 10 positions agree with TRBD2. The CDR3 covers 21 residues. The V gene end was trimmed by 0 bases and the J gene end by 3 bases; junction bases not matched to a gene: 18. Per the germline V gene, CDR1 is MGHRA and CDR2 is YSYEKL.